The T cell receptor (beta chain) described here comes from a study of T-cell memory formation after mild COVID-19. In the study overall: TCR clusters showed largely donor specificity. Findings and limits, study-wide: Unconfirmed was the SARS-CoV-2 specificity of second-wave clones that peaked on day 37. The study detected some responding clones in pre-infection memory, suggesting cross-reactive memory joined.

With constant-segment primers, 5'RACE yielded cDNA libraries of TCR alpha and TCR beta that carried sample barcodes and UMIs. TCRdb fed the 5' RACE reads into MiXCR, producing one record per CDR3 protein. The data hold roughly 15,000 distinct CDR3 sequences, with 20% to 25% observed a single time. The germline V gene has CDR1 SQVTM and CDR2 ANQGSEA. The length of the CDR3 is 13 residues. Remarks on this clonotype: Its antigen is still unknown.

This sequence originates from a man between 18 and 35 years old who had mild COVID-19 (a few samples of this study predate the infection). Cell type and time point are not known. Specimen: PBMCs or a T cell subset sorted from them (not recorded which). The V gene is TRBV29-1, the J gene TRBJ2-3; weak D call: TRBD1 (6 bases). The CDR3 bases are TGCAGTTATTACAGGGATAGCACAGATACGCAGTATTTT. Residues: CSYYRDSTDTQYF.